What follows are 20 T cell receptor beta chains derived from one specimen sequenced in a study of graft-versus-host responses after intestinal transplantation (dated by TCRdb to the early 2020s). The method behind the library was the immunoSEQ multiplex PCR assay. TCRdb holds this immuneACCESS table with in-frame rearrangements only. Some clones are missing; in checked studies, unresolved V genes explain under half, and the rest has no known cause. Within this sample are about 92,000 clones, with 80% to 95% of them counted one time only. Under 6.5% of the sample comes from the top ten. Their cognate antigens are unknown. The sample's time point, from its label and the paper: cells obtained before transplantation from donor or recipient. Sequenced here: unstimulated CD8+ T cells sorted from spleen or lymph node cells, sampled before intestinal transplant. These TCRs come from a human donor who received an intestinal transplant.

J is TRBJ2-7 and V is TRBV7-9, with 8 bases aligning to TRBD2. The CDR3 consists of 15 residues. V shed 5 bases and J 2 bases; nucleotides not matched to a gene: 8. Germline CDR1 reads SEHNR; CDR2 reads FQNEAQ (reference sequence). The CDR3 here is CASSQEAGGAYEQYF. The CDR3 DNA follows: TGTGCCAGCAGCCAAGAGGCGGGGGGTGCCTACGAGCAGTACTTC.

The rearrangement uses TRBV7-2 and TRBJ2-7, with a tentative D call TRBD2 (6 bases). This CDR3 is 14 amino acids long. Germline assignment: CDR1 SGHTA and CDR2 FQGNSA. The V end lost 2 bases, the J end lost 4 bases, and 12 bases lay between the germline ends. The CDR3 region has the DNA TGTGCCAGCAGCTTAACGGGAGTGTCTTACGAGCAGTACTTC. Residues: CASSLTGVSYEQYF. The full variable domain, with the rest looked up from reference TRBV7-2 and TRBJ2-7, is GAGVSQSPSNKVTEKGKDVELRCDPISGHTALYWYRQSLGQGLEFLIYFQGNSAPDKSGLPSDRFSAERTGGSVSTLTIQRTQQEDSAVYLCASSLTGVSYEQYFGPGTRLTVT.

CDR3 coding DNA: TGTGCCACCAGCCCTCGACAGGGTAACTATGGCTACACCTTC. Translation gives CATSPRQGNYGYTF. The chain combines TRBV15 with TRBJ1-2, with TRBD1 matching 7 bases. J gave up 1 base and V 5 bases, and 4 bases lay outside the gene matches. The CDR3 has 14 residues. Germline V gene sequence: CDR1 LNHNV, CDR2 YYDKDF (reference sequence). Full variable domain (missing parts from reference TRBV15 and TRBJ1-2): DAMVIQNPRYQVTQFGKPVTLSCSQTLNHNVMYWYQQKSSQAPKLLFHYYDKDFNNEADTPDNFQSRRPNTSFCFLDIRSPGLGDTAMYLCATSPRQGNYGYTFGSGTRLTVV.

The chain combines TRBV2 with TRBJ2-1; 11 nucleotides line up with TRBD2. The CDR3 spans 14 residues. Germline lookup yields CDR1 SNHLY and CDR2 FYNNEI. The V gene end was trimmed by 8 bases and the J gene end by 4 bases; junction bases not matched to a gene: 4. The CDR3 sequence is CASLGLAVYNEQFF. In DNA form, the CDR3 reads TGTGCCAGCCTGGGACTAGCGGTTTACAATGAGCAGTTCTTC.

J is TRBJ2-1 and V is TRBV6-5; a possible D gene is TRBD2 (5 bases). The V end lost 2 bases, the J end lost 6 bases, and 8 bases lay between the germline ends. The CDR3 totals 13 residues. Germline CDR1 and CDR2: MNHEY and SVGAGI. The CDR3 DNA reads as TGTGCCAGCAGTTACGCACTAGTCAATGAGCAGTTCTTC. Protein product: CASSYALVNEQFF.

The J gene is TRBJ2-3, the V gene TRBV5-4; weak D call: TRBD2 (5 bases). V lost 5 bases, J lost 6 bases, and 13 bases lay in between. Germline-derived CDR1 and CDR2 are SGHNT and YYREEE (reference sequence). The CDR3 length is 13 residues. The CDR3 region is CASRLVSGDTQYF. The DNA of the CDR3 is TGTGCCAGCAGGCTAGTGAGCGGTGATACGCAGTATTTT.

This chain uses TRBV28 with TRBJ2-2, with 8 bases that match TRBD2. J lost 8 bases, V lost 4 bases, and 9 bases had no gene match. This CDR3 has 15 amino acids. Germline V gives CDR1 MDHEN, CDR2 SYDVKM. This chain's CDR3 is CASSSAAGGAGELFF. CDR3 sequence (DNA): TGTGCCAGCAGTTCGGCGGCGGGGGGCGCGGGGGAGCTGTTTTTT.

With respect to this clone: One junction end does not reproduce the germline sequence, and a read error may be involved. The same CDR3 arises from other DNA sequences in this sample as well. The chain combines TRBV28 with TRBJ1-5; 8 nucleotides line up with TRBD1. The germline gives CDR1 MDHEN, CDR2 SYDVKM. The CDR3 is 16 residues long. The chain's CDR3 is CASSLLAGGLNQPQHF. CDR3 DNA sequence: TGCGCCAGCAGTTTATTGGCAGGGGGCCTCAATCAGCCCCAGCATTTT.

The chain employs TRBV7-3 and TRBJ2-3; 7 positions match TRBD2. Germline V gives CDR1 SGHTA, CDR2 FQGTGA. Unmatched junction bases numbered 17, after V lost 5 bases and J lost 0 bases. The CDR3 loop spans 19 amino acids. In nucleotides, the CDR3 is TGTGCCAGCAGCCTAGGTCGGGCGGGGGAAACCGCTAGCACAGATACGCAGTATTTT. Its protein is CASSLGRAGETASTDTQYF.

This clone was recorded only once. The V gene is TRBV27, the J gene TRBJ2-7, with 7 bases aligning to TRBD2. With V trimmed by 2 bases and J by 5 bases, 3 bases remained unmatched. Germline V gene sequence: CDR1 MNHEY, CDR2 SMNVEV (reference sequence). The CDR3 spans 13 residues. The CDR3 spells CASSLGGGDEQYF. As DNA, the CDR3 is TGTGCCAGCAGTTTAGGGGGAGGGGACGAGCAGTACTTC.

This chain connects TRBV19 to TRBJ2-2; D not certain. CDR3 size: 14 residues. Germline V lookup: CDR1 LNHDA, CDR2 SQIVND (reference sequence). Trimming stripped 7 bases from V and 0 bases from J, with 9 bases between. CDR3 protein: CASKWRTNTGELFF. The CDR3 DNA reads TGTGCCAGTAAGTGGCGCACGAACACCGGGGAGCTGTTTTTT.

The CDR3 coding sequence is TGTGCCAGCAGCCTAGAGGGGAGCTCACCCCTCCACTTT. This translates into CASSLEGSSPLHF. The chain is built from TRBV4-2 and TRBJ1-6; tentatively, D is TRBD1 (5 bases). Between the trimmed V and J ends, which lost 4 bases and 10 bases, there was a span of 11 bases. From germline, CDR1 is LGHNA and CDR2 YNFKEQ. This CDR3 comprises 13 residues.

This sequence joins TRBV6-5 and TRBJ2-7; 7 bases line up with TRBD2. Germline CDR1 reads MNHEY; CDR2 reads SVGAGI. The J segment lost 6 bases and the V segment lost 6 bases, leaving 11 bases of the junction unmatched. This CDR3 spans 14 amino acids. For the CDR3, the DNA is TGTGCCAGCAGATCCGGGGGGAGTAACGTCGAGCAGTACTTC. Encoded protein: CASRSGGSNVEQYF.

This clone was seen a handful of times. The CDR3 nucleotides are TGTGCCAGCAGCTTAGGCCAACAGGGCACTGAAGCTTTCTTT. As protein: CASSLGQQGTEAFF. V gene TRBV7-2 combines with J gene TRBJ1-1; perhaps TRBD1 as D (6 bases). The CDR3 loop spans 14 amino acids. Germline-derived CDR1 and CDR2 are SGHTA and FQGNSA. Trimming cost V 1 base and J 4 bases, with 10 bases left between them.

The rearrangement links TRBV7-9 to TRBJ2-5, with D unclear. The germline V gene encodes CDR1 SEHNR and CDR2 FQNEAQ (reference sequence). The CDR3 totals 11 residues. V lost 8 bases to trimming and J lost 4 bases, with 8 bases between them. DNA for the CDR3: TGTGCCAGCGGTTCGATAGAGACCCAGTACTTC. Its translation: CASGSIETQYF.

The genes are TRBV5-1 and TRBJ2-1; no firm D call. Germline assignment: CDR1 SGHRS and CDR2 YFSETQ. V gave up 4 bases and J gave up 7 bases, with 15 bases separating them. The CDR3 spans 14 residues. The DNA for the CDR3 is TGCGCCAGCAGCACCTTAGGGCCGGAAAATGAGCAGTTCTTC. It yields the protein CASSTLGPENEQFF.

There are a few counts of this clone. The V gene is TRBV11-2, the J gene TRBJ2-4, with TRBD1 identical over 7 bases. The CDR3 extends over 13 amino acids. From germline, CDR1 is SGHAT and CDR2 FQNNGV. V lost 5 bases and J lost 11; bases outside the gene matches: 9. The CDR3 loop is CASSLGGMGVQYF. The CDR3 nucleotides are TGTGCCAGCAGCCTAGGGGGCATGGGGGTTCAGTACTTC.

The chain employs TRBV2 and TRBJ2-7; no firm D call. The V and J ends lost 3 bases and 2 bases respectively, with 14 bases between them. In germline, CDR1 is SNHLY, CDR2 FYNNEI. The CDR3 sequence is 15 residues long. CDR3 amino acids: CASSEGSFITYEQYF. Written as DNA, the CDR3 is TGTGCCAGCAGTGAGGGGTCTTTCATAACCTACGAGCAGTACTTC.

The V gene is TRBV13, the J gene TRBJ2-3; weak D call: TRBD2 (6 bases). V lost 0 bases and J 3 bases, leaving 10 bases between the germline ends. Germline CDR1 is PRHDT and CDR2 is FYEKMQ (reference sequence). The CDR3 totals 15 residues. The CDR3 region has the DNA TGTGCCAGCAGCTTAGGGCTAGCGTGGACAGATACGCAGTATTTT. Translation: CASSLGLAWTDTQYF.

The chain joins TRBV6-5 to TRBJ2-2, with no clear D. This CDR3 is 15 amino acids long. Germline assignment: CDR1 MNHEY and CDR2 SVGAGI. The V end was cut by 2 bases, the J end by 1 base, with 8 bases between. The CDR3 coding sequence is TGTGCCAGCAGTTACGGAGCAGGGAACACCGGGGAGCTGTTTTTT. Protein: CASSYGAGNTGELFF.